This entry lists 11 T cell receptor beta chains sequenced from one sample in a study of T-cell memory formation after mild COVID-19. Using its own MiXCR run on the 5' RACE reads, TCRdb lists one record per CDR3 protein. The profile shows 470,000 or so distinct CDR3 sequences, about 20% of them singletons. The specimen sequenced was PBMCs or a T cell subset sorted from them (not recorded which). These receptor sequences come from an adult woman who had mild COVID-19 (a few samples of this study predate the infection). Cell type and time point are not known.

V gene TRBV6-5 combines with J gene TRBJ2-1, with TRBD2 identical over 14 bases. With 7 bases clipped from V and 9 bases from J, the junction kept 8 bases outside the gene matches. The CDR3 sequence is 15 residues long. CDR1 and CDR2 from the germline V gene are MNHEY and SVGAGI. The CDR3 region is CASTPGLAGAGEQFF. Written as DNA, the CDR3 is TGTGCCAGCACTCCGGGACTAGCGGGAGCGGGTGAGCAGTTCTTC.

This clonotype was picked up many times. The chain carries TRBV7-9 and TRBJ2-7; 7 bases line up with TRBD2. The V and J ends lost 3 bases and 2 bases, in that order; junction bases with no gene match: 4. The CDR3 has 14 amino acids. Germline CDR1 SEHNR, CDR2 FQNEAQ (reference sequence). The CDR3 loop reads CASSFASGPYEQYF. In DNA, the CDR3 is TGTGCCAGCAGCTTTGCTAGCGGACCCTACGAGCAGTACTTC.

This clonotype was counted many times. Compared with germline, one end of the junction differs, possibly owing to a read error. The CDR3: CASSLVGSGANVLTF. The CDR3 DNA is TGTGCCAGCAGCTTAGTGGGGTCTGGGGCCAACGTCCTGACTTTC. J is TRBJ2-6 and V is TRBV12-3 or TRBV12-4; D is unclear. The CDR3 has 15 residues.

DNA of the CDR3: TGTGCATCTACGGGTGGGGCGAGGGCAGATACGCAGTATTTT. Translation: CASTGGARADTQYF. This chain joins TRBV30 and TRBJ2-3, with D possibly called TRBD1 or TRBD2 (5 bases each). The CDR3 runs 14 residues. The germline V gene encodes CDR1 GTSNPN and CDR2 SVGIG (reference sequence).

The chain has TRBV25-1 and TRBJ1-4; TRBD1 agrees at 10 bases. The CDR3 is 15 residues long. Germline-derived CDR1 and CDR2 are MGHDK and SYGVNS. Trimming at V came to 1 base and at J to 7 bases, leaving 3 bases not matched to a gene. CDR3 in amino acids: CASSEWTGGTEKLFF. CDR3 DNA: TGTGCCAGCAGTGAATGGACAGGGGGTACTGAAAAACTGTTTTTT.

This clonotype was found a few times. The chain links TRBV5-1 to TRBJ2-7; D is unresolved. Germline V gives CDR1 SGHRS, CDR2 YFSETQ. The CDR3 covers 13 residues. V lost 2 bases and J lost 0, with 6 bases in between. CDR3 DNA: TGCGCCAGCAGCTTAACACCCTCCTACGAGCAGTACTTC. It translates to CASSLTPSYEQYF. The variable domain in full, completed from reference TRBV5-1 and TRBJ2-7, reads KAGVTQTPRYLIKTRGQQVTLSCSPISGHRSVSWYQQTPGQGLQFLFEYFSETQRNKGNFPGRFSGRQFSNSRSEMNVSTLELGDSALYLCASSLTPSYEQYFGPGTRLTVT.

This clonotype turned up a few times. The V call is TRBV3-1, the J call TRBJ1-1; no clear D gene. CDR3 length equals 16 residues. V was shortened by 1 base and J by 1 base, with 13 bases between the two germline ends. Germline values: CDR1 LGHDT, CDR2 YNNKEL (reference sequence). The CDR3 DNA is TGTGCCAGCAGCCAAGGGAGGTCCGTGGGGAACACTGAAGCTTTCTTT. Encoded protein: CASSQGRSVGNTEAFF. Drawing the rest from reference TRBV3-1 and TRBJ1-1, the complete variable domain is DTAVSQTPKYLVTQMGNDKSIKCEQNLGHDTMYWYKQDSKKFLKIMFSYNNKELIINETVPNRFSPKSPDKAHLNLHINSLELGDSAVYFCASSQGRSVGNTEAFFGQGTRLTVV.

The rearrangement joins TRBV6-5 to TRBJ2-1, with D unclear. Germline assignment: CDR1 MNHEY and CDR2 SVGAGI. This CDR3 has 15 residues. Trimming stripped 4 bases from V and 0 bases from J, with 10 bases between. CDR3: CASSFDWSSYNEQFF. Here the CDR3 DNA reads TGTGCCAGCAGTTTCGACTGGAGCTCCTACAATGAGCAGTTCTTC.

The V gene is TRBV29-1, the J gene TRBJ2-1, with D possibly matching TRBD2 (5 bases). V was pared by 6 bases and J by 11 bases, with 17 bases between. The germline CDR1 and CDR2 sequences are SQVTM and ANQGSEA. The CDR3 covers 12 residues. CDR3 DNA sequence: TGCAGCGTCGAGGGAGAACAACCGCAGCAGTTCTTC. Protein product: CSVEGEQPQQFF.

This rearrangement joins TRBV10-3 to TRBJ2-7, with TRBD2 matching over 11 bases. There are 15 residues in the CDR3. The trim removed 3 bases at V and 0 bases at J, leaving 1 base unmatched. Germline V gene lookup returns CDR1 ENHRY and CDR2 SYGVKD. The chain's CDR3 is CAISDLAGGSYEQYF. CDR3 DNA sequence: TGTGCCATCAGTGATCTAGCGGGGGGCTCCTACGAGCAGTACTTC.

This clonotype was detected only a few times. The rearrangement links TRBV6-2 or TRBV6-3 to TRBJ2-7; 8 positions match TRBD2. The germline V gene encodes CDR1 MNHEY and CDR2 SVGEGT. J was trimmed by 6 bases and V by 5 bases; bases with no gene match: 12. CDR3 size: 15 residues. CDR3 protein: CASSTPGGARGEQYF. The CDR3 region has the DNA TGTGCCAGCAGTACCCCCGGGGGGGCCCGGGGCGAGCAGTACTTC.